This TCR beta chain stems from a study of CD8 T cells in Susac syndrome. Random hexamers served to reverse transcribe roughly 0.5 to 1 ug RNA. MiXCR, applied by TCRdb to the immunoSEQ multiplex PCR reads, yields one record per CDR3 protein. Of under 200,000 distinct CDR3 sequences detected, 92% appear once; the ten largest clones hold 0.065% to 0.085%. Purification of the CD8+ and CD4+ T cells relied on negative isolation, and TEMRA cells underwent FACS enrichment. The CDR3 runs 16 residues. Germline CDR1 reads LGHNA; CDR2 reads YNFKEQ. The J segment lost 3 bases and the V segment lost 4 bases, leaving 7 bases of the junction unmatched.

This sequence originates from a human donor in good health. Sequencing was carried out using CD4+ T cells from PBMCs. V usage is TRBV4-2 and J usage is TRBJ2-3; TRBD2 matches 10 bases. CDR3 nucleotide sequence: TGTGCCAGCAGCCTTCTAGCGGGAGAGATTACAGATACGCAGTATTTT. This translates into CASSLLAGEITDTQYF.